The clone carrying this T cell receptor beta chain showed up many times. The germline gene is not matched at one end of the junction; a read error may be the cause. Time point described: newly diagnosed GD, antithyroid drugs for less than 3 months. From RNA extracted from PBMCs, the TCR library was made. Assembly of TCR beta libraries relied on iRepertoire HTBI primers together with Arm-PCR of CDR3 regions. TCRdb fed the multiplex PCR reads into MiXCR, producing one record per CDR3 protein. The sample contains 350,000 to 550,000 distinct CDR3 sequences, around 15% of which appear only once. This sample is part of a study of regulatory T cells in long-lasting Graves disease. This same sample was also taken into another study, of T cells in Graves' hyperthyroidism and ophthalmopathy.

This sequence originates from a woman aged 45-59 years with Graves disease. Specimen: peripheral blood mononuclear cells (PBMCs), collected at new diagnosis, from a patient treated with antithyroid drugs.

CDR3 loop: CASSLEGGETQYF. DNA for the CDR3: TGTGCCAGCAGCTTAGAGGGGGGGGAGACCCAGTACTTC. The rearrangement links TRBV12-3 or TRBV12-4 to TRBJ2-5, with D possibly being TRBD2 (7 bases). The CDR3 has 13 amino acids.